The 15 T cell receptor beta chains given below trace back to one sample, sequenced in a study of T cell repertoires in cytomegalovirus infection. No cognate antigen is known for these TCRs. TCRdb independently ran MiXCR on the reads; one entry per CDR3 protein. Of 680,000 or so distinct CDR3 sequences detected, around 30% appear once; the ten largest clones hold 15% to 20%. The specimen was cultured PBMCs, collected from culture after CMV antigen stimulation. The receptors derive from a human donor in good health (CMV status not recorded). Some clones in this sample may be carry-over from other donors' samples.

The table lists this clonotype with many counts. The genes are TRBV7-2 and TRBJ2-5; D is possibly TRBD1 (5 bases). The CDR3 has 14 amino acids. V gave up 0 bases and J gave up 7 bases, with 12 bases separating them. Germline loops: CDR1 SGHTA, CDR2 FQGNSA. The CDR3 nucleotides are TGTGCCAGCAGCTTAGCCCTATTCCAGGGGACCCAGTACTTC. Protein product: CASSLALFQGTQYF.

The gene calls are TRBV19 and TRBJ2-1; D possibly corresponds to TRBD2 (6 bases). Germline assignment: CDR1 LNHDA and CDR2 SQIVND (reference sequence). The CDR3 spans 13 residues. The germline V and J ends were trimmed by 11 bases and 5 bases, with 16 bases remaining between them. Here the CDR3 DNA reads TGTGCCTCGCGGGGAGTGGAGGACAATGAGCAGTTCTTC. Translation: CASRGVEDNEQFF.

This clonotype was observed a few times. V gene TRBV7-4 combines with J gene TRBJ2-3, with no clear D. V gave up 4 bases and J gave up 3 bases, with 11 bases separating them. The germline V gene encodes CDR1 SGHVT and CDR2 SQSDAQ. CDR3 size: 14 residues. CDR3 nucleotides: TGTGCCAGCAGCTCGGCCATGAGAACAGATACGCAGTATTTT. Translated, it gives CASSSAMRTDTQYF.

The rearrangement links TRBV9 to TRBJ1-2; the D is unclear. The CDR3 contains 14 residues. CDR1 is SGDLS, CDR2 YYNGEE, per germline. V was clipped by 0 bases and J by 4 bases, with 10 bases between them. CDR3 DNA: TGTGCCAGCAGCGTAGAACGGAGCCTCTATGGCTACACCTTC. Translated: CASSVERSLYGYTF.

V is TRBV20-1 and J is TRBJ1-4, with D possibly being TRBD1 (5 bases). The CDR3 is made up of 14 amino acids. V was trimmed by 3 bases and J by 4 bases, leaving 12 bases between them. The germline gives CDR1 DFQATT, CDR2 SNEGSKA (reference sequence). DNA of the CDR3: TGCAGTGCTAGTGGGGTGGACAATAATGAAAAACTGTTTTTT. Translating gives CSASGVDNNEKLFF.

The J gene is TRBJ2-7, the V gene TRBV4-1; no firm D call. The germline V and J ends were trimmed by 0 bases and 2 bases, with 5 bases remaining between them. Germline values: CDR1 MGHRA, CDR2 YSYEKL. This CDR3 has 13 amino acids. This chain's CDR3 is CASSQDSPYEQYF. The CDR3 region has the DNA TGCGCCAGCAGCCAAGACAGCCCCTACGAGCAGTACTTC.

This clonotype was seen repeatedly, ten times or more. The chain couples TRBV7-2 to TRBJ2-7; tentative D call: TRBD2 (6 bases). The CDR3 has 16 amino acids. The germline gives CDR1 SGHTA, CDR2 FQGNSA. The ends were cut back, 0 bases at V and 0 bases at J, with 12 bases in the middle. As DNA, the CDR3 is TGTGCCAGCAGCTTAGCCTACGGGGGTTACTCCTACGAGCAGTACTTC. Protein product: CASSLAYGGYSYEQYF.

This clonotype was recorded many times. This chain joins TRBV7-2 and TRBJ1-4; no definite D call. Germline lookup yields CDR1 SGHTA and CDR2 FQGNSA. The CDR3 totals 16 residues. V gave up 5 bases and J gave up 4 bases, with 17 bases separating them. The CDR3 coding sequence is TGTGCCAGCAGCACTACCCGGACGGAAAATAATGAAAAACTGTTTTTT. Translated: CASSTTRTENNEKLFF.

This clonotype has more than one count but fewer than ten. The V and J genes are TRBV12-3 or TRBV12-4 and TRBJ1-4, with a possible D match to TRBD1 (6 bases). CDR3 length: 16 residues. The V and J ends lost 1 base and 8 bases respectively, with 17 bases between them. This CDR3 is CASSLGSGAGGEKLFF. The CDR3 nucleotides read TGTGCCAGCAGTTTAGGGTCAGGGGCTGGAGGAGAAAAACTGTTTTTT.

This clonotype was recorded many times. The chain recombines TRBV7-2 with TRBJ2-7; 11 nucleotides match TRBD2. CDR3 length: 15 amino acids. The germline V gene has CDR1 SGHTA and CDR2 FQGNSA. The V segment lost 5 bases and the J segment 3 bases; nucleotides outside the gene matches: 6. For the CDR3, the DNA is TGTGCCAGCAGCCCTAGCGGGAGGAGGGGCTACGAGCAGTACTTC. Encoded protein: CASSPSGRRGYEQYF.

This clonotype was seen more than once but under ten times. The rearrangement links TRBV14 to TRBJ2-3; no firm D call. Germline lookup yields CDR1 SGHDN and CDR2 FVKESK. The germline V and J ends were trimmed by 2 bases and 6 bases, with 9 bases remaining between them. The CDR3 is made up of 13 amino acids. The CDR3 sequence: CASSQSFWDTQYF. The CDR3 coding sequence is TGTGCCAGCAGCCAATCCTTTTGGGATACGCAGTATTTT.

This clonotype was detected only once. The chain has TRBV7-6 and TRBJ2-1; tentatively, D is TRBD1 (6 bases). Trimming took 5 bases from V and 3 from J, leaving 20 bases between them. Germline V gene lookup returns CDR1 SGHVS and CDR2 FNYEAQ. This CDR3 comprises 17 residues. In DNA, the CDR3 is TGTGCCAGCAGCCCTCGCCAGGACAGTCTTCGCTACAATGAGCAGTTCTTC. This sequence encodes CASSPRQDSLRYNEQFF. The full variable domain, rest sourced from reference TRBV7-6 and TRBJ2-1, is GAGVSQSPRYKVTKRGQDVALRCDPISGHVSLYWYRQALGQGPEFLTYFNYEAQQDKSGLPNDRFSAERPEGSISTLTIQRTEQRDSAMYRCASSPRQDSLRYNEQFFGPGTRLTVL.

V usage is TRBV7-2 and J usage is TRBJ1-2, with D uncertain. The CDR3 length is 14 residues. V was clipped by 5 bases and J by 3 bases, with 13 bases between them. Germline CDR1 and CDR2: SGHTA and FQGNSA. CDR3 DNA sequence: TGTGCCAGCAGCCGCGATCCGGGAGACTATGGCTACACCTTC. Amino acid sequence: CASSRDPGDYGYTF.

This clonotype was counted between two and nine times. The chain recombines TRBV30 with TRBJ1-1, with D tentatively TRBD1 (5 bases). Germline CDR1 reads GTSNPN; CDR2 reads SVGIG (reference sequence). The CDR3 has 13 residues. V dropped 4 bases and J dropped 4 bases, with 13 bases sitting between them. CDR3 protein: CAWTRTGGTEAFF. For the CDR3, the DNA is TGTGCCTGGACTAGGACGGGGGGCACTGAAGCTTTCTTT.

The chain links TRBV19 to TRBJ2-1; maybe TRBD2 (5 bases). This CDR3 spans 14 amino acids. The V end was cut by 3 bases, the J end by 4 bases, with 10 bases between. CDR1 is LNHDA and CDR2 is SQIVND in the germline V gene (reference sequence). For the CDR3, the DNA is TGTGCCAGTAGTATTGTAGGCGGGTACAATGAGCAGTTCTTC. Protein: CASSIVGGYNEQFF. Variable domain in full (rest from reference TRBV19 and TRBJ2-1): DGGITQSPKYLFRKEGQNVTLSCEQNLNHDAMYWYRQDPGQGLRLIYYSQIVNDFQKGDIAEGYSVSREKKESFPLTVTSAQKNPTAFYLCASSIVGGYNEQFFGPGTRLTVL.